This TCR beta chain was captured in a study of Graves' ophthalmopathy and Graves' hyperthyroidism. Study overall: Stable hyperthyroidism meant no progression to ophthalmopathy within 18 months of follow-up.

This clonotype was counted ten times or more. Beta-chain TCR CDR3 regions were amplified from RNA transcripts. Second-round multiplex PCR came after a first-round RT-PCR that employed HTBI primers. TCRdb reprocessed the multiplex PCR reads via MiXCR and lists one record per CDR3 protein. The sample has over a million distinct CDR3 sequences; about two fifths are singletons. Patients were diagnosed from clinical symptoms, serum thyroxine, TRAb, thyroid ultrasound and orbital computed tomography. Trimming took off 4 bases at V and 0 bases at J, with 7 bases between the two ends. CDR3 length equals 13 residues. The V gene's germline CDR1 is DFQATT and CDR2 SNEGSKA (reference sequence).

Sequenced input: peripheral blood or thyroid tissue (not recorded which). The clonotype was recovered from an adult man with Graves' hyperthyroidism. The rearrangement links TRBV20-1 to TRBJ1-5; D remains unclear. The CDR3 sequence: CSAMRDSNQPQHF. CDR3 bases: TGCAGTGCTATGAGGGATAGCAATCAGCCCCAGCATTTT.